This is a list of T cell receptor beta chains from one sample in a study of cytomegalovirus exposure and HLA in healthy donors. Sequencing used immunoSEQ multiplex PCR; TCRdb keeps in-frame clones, though not all of them. The sample records 200,000 to 300,000 clones, about 90% being singletons. Sample: PBMCs. Receptors were obtained from a man between 18 and 35 years old in good health and CMV-seropositive. The conserved cysteine and the conserved F or W are not part of the CDR3 here. Fields, in order: D gene, J gene, V gene, CDR3 length, CDR3 protein. D genes are given only for firm matches.

D: .
J: TRBJ1-3
V: TRBV6-5
length: 14
CDR3: ASSYSRGPSGNTIY

D: .
J: TRBJ1-1
V: TRBV19
length: 13
CDR3: ASSLMEGGISEAF

D: TRBD2
J: TRBJ2-7
V: TRBV5-1
length: 13
CDR3: ASSFALAGFDEQY

D: .
J: TRBJ2-7
V: TRBV7-9
length: 9
CDR3: ASRRDNEQY

D: TRBD2
J: TRBJ2-7
V: TRBV6-6
length: 13
CDR3: ASRRLADPLYEQY

D: TRBD1
J: TRBJ1-2
V: TRBV5-1
length: 13
CDR3: ASSLAPDRVYGYT

D: .
J: TRBJ2-5
V: TRBV2
length: 10
CDR3: ASTLARETQY

D: TRBD1
J: TRBJ2-7
V: TRBV5-6
length: 14
CDR3: ASSPFSATGSYEQY

D: TRBD1
J: TRBJ1-5
V: TRBV30
length: 12
CDR3: AWGQENSNQPQH

D: .
J: TRBJ2-5
V: TRBV2
length: 12
CDR3: ASSRTQKGETQY

D: .
J: TRBJ2-2
V: TRBV4-2
length: 14
CDR3: ASSQGLQGLTGELF

D: .
J: TRBJ2-3
V: TRBV15
length: 14
CDR3: ATSRERRGSTDTQY

D: .
J: TRBJ1-1
V: TRBV7-3
length: 14
CDR3: ASSPQQGVMNTEAF

D: .
J: TRBJ2-7
V: TRBV7-9
length: 9
CDR3: ASSPGGEQY

D: .
J: TRBJ1-1
V: TRBV5-1
length: 12
CDR3: ASSLNRDVAEAF

D: .
J: TRBJ2-2
V: TRBV27
length: 12
CDR3: ASSLKGGAGELF

D: TRBD1
J: TRBJ2-5
V: TRBV5-4
length: 15
CDR3: ASSPPGGTARGETQY

D: .
J: TRBJ2-2
V: TRBV4-1
length: 14
CDR3: ASSQSTGTGTGELF

D: .
J: TRBJ2-7
V: TRBV18
length: 11
CDR3: ATSEGAYYEQY

D: .
J: TRBJ2-7
V: TRBV2
length: 9
CDR3: ASSYYYEQY

D: .
J: TRBJ2-7
V: TRBV7-9
length: 13
CDR3: ASSLSGALGNEQY

D: .
J: TRBJ1-5
V: TRBV28
length: 11
CDR3: ASSGGANQPQH

D: TRBD2
J: TRBJ2-1
V: TRBV29-1
length: 11
CDR3: SVASGRGDEQF

D: .
J: TRBJ2-7
V: TRBV7-6
length: 13
CDR3: ASSPRAEGVGEQY

D: .
J: TRBJ2-3
V: TRBV7-2
length: 9
CDR3: ASSRVDTQY

D: TRBD1
J: TRBJ2-2
V: TRBV7-9
length: 14
CDR3: ASSLAPGGNTGELF

D: .
J: TRBJ1-2
V: TRBV7-2
length: 12
CDR3: ASSSAFGNYGYT

D: .
J: TRBJ2-1
V: TRBV5-1
length: 14
CDR3: ASSLGWAQVGNEQF

D: TRBD1
J: TRBJ1-5
V: TRBV6-1
length: 11
CDR3: ASSGQGSQPQH

D: TRBD2
J: TRBJ2-3
V: TRBV27
length: 13
CDR3: ASSFVAGAPDTQY

D: .
J: TRBJ1-1
V: TRBV6-1
length: 13
CDR3: ASSPRKAGNTEAF

D: TRBD2
J: TRBJ2-7
V: TRBV19
length: 14
CDR3: ASSRTPSGSLYEQY

D: .
J: TRBJ2-7
V: TRBV29-1
length: 9
CDR3: SVELASEQY

D: .
J: TRBJ1-5
V: TRBV7-8
length: 13
CDR3: ASSFRRTVNQPQH

D: TRBD1
J: TRBJ1-2
V: TRBV11-3
length: 15
CDR3: ASSSHLPGQGHYGYT

D: TRBD1
J: TRBJ1-3
V: TRBV27
length: 12
CDR3: ASSSGTGTNTIY